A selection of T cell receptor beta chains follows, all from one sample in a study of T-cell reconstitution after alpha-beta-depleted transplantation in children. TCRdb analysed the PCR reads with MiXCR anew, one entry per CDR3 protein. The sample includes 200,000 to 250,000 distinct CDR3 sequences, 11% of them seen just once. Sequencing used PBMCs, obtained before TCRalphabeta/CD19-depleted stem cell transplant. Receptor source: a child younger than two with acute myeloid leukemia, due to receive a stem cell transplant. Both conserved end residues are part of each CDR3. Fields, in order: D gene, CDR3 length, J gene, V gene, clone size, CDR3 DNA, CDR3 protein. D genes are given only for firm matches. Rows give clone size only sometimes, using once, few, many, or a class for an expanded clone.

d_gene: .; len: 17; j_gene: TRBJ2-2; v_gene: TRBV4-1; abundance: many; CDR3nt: TGCGCCAGCAGCCAAGGAAATGGGGGGAGAGGGACCGGGGAGCTGTTTTTT; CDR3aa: CASSQGNGGRGTGELFF
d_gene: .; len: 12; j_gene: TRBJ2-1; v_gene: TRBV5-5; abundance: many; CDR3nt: TGTGCCAGCAGGAGCGGAATCTATGAGCAGTTCTTC; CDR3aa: CASRSGIYEQFF
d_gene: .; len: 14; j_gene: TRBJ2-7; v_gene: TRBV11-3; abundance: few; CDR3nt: TGTGCCAGCAGCTTACCCTCTTCTCTCTACGAGCAGTACTTC; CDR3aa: CASSLPSSLYEQYF
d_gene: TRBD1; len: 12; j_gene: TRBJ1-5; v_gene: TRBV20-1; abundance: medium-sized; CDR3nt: TGCAGTGCTGACAGGGGCAATCAGCCCCAGCATTTT; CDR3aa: CSADRGNQPQHF
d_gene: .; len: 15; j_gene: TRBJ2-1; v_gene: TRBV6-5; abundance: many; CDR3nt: TGTGCCAGCAGTCCCACCGGGACACAAAACAATGAGCAGTTCTTC; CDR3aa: CASSPTGTQNNEQFF
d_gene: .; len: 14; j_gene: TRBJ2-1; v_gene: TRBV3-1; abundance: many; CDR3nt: TGTGCCAGCAGCCAAGACCTAGCTAGCAATGAGCAGTTCTTC; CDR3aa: CASSQDLASNEQFF
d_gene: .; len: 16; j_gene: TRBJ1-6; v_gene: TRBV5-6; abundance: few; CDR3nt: TGTGCCAGCAGCTTTTGGGATAGGGCCTATAATTCACCCCTCCACTTT; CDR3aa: CASSFWDRAYNSPLHF
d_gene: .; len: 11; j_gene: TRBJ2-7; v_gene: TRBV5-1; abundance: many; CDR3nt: TGTGCCAGCAGTTTGGCCTACGAGCAGTACTTC; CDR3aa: CASSLAYEQYF
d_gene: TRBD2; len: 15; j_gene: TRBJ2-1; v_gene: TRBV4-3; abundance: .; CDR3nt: TGCGCCAGCAGCCCGACTAGCGGGAGGGCCGATGAGCAGTTCTTC; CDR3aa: CASSPTSGRADEQFF
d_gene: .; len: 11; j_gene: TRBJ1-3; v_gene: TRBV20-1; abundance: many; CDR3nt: TGCAGTGCCGAGTCTGGAAACACCATATATTTT; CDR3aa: CSAESGNTIYF
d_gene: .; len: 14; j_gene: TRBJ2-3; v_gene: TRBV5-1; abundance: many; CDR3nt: TGCGCCAGCAGCGCGGACGGGGTCACAGATACGCAGTATTTT; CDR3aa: CASSADGVTDTQYF
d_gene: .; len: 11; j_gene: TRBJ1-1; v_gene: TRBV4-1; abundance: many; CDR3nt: TGCGCCAGCAGCCAACAGGGGTGGGCTTTCTTT; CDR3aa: CASSQQGWAFF
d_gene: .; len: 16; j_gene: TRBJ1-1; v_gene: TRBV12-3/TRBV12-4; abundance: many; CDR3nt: TGTGCCAGCAGGTCGGGGGGGGCGCTTCCGAACACTGAAGCTTTCTTT; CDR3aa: CASRSGGALPNTEAFF
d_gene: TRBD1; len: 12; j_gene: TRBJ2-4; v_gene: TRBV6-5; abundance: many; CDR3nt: TGTGCCAGCAGATCTGACAGGGACATTCAGTACTTC; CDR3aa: CASRSDRDIQYF
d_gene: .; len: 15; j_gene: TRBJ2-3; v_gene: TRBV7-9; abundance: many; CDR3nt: TGTGCCAGCAGCTTAAAGGGTCGAGGAACAGATACGCAGTATTTT; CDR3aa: CASSLKGRGTDTQYF
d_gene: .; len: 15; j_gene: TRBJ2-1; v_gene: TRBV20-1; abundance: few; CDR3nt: TGCAGTGCTAGGGGGCCCGGGGGAGTCATCGATGAGCAGTTCTTC; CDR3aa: CSARGPGGVIDEQFF
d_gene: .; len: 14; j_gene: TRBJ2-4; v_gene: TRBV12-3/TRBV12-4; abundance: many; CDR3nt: TGTGCCAGCGGGTTGACAGGCACCAAAAACATTCAGTACTTC; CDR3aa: CASGLTGTKNIQYF
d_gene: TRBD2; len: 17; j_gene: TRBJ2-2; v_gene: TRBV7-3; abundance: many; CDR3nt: TGTGCCAGCAGCCGGGGGAGTACTAGCGGGAGTACCGGGGAGCTGTTTTTT; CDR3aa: CASSRGSTSGSTGELFF
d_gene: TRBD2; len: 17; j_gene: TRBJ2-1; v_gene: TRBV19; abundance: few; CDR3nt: TGTGCCAGTAGTACATTGTTAAGCGGGAAGAACTACAATGAGCAGTTCTTC; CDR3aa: CASSTLLSGKNYNEQFF
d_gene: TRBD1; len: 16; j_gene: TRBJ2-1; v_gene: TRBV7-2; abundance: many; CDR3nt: TGTGCCAGCAGGACAGGGGGACCAACTCGGAGCAATGAGCAGTTCTTC; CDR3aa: CASRTGGPTRSNEQFF
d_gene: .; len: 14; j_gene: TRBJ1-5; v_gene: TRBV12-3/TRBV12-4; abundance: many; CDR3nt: TGTGCCAGCAGTCCGGATGATAGCAATCAGCCCCAGCATTTT; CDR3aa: CASSPDDSNQPQHF
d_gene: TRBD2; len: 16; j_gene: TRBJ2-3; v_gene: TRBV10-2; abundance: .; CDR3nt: TGCACCAGCAGTCCTCGACTAGCATCTGGCACAGATACGCAGTATTTT; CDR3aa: CTSSPRLASGTDTQYF
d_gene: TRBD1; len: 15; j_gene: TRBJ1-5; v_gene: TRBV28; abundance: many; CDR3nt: TGTGCCAGCAAATCACAGGGGGCAGGTGGCCAGCCCCAGCATTTT; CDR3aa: CASKSQGAGGQPQHF
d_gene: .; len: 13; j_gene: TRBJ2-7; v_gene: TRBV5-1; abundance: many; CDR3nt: TGCGCCAGCACGGCCTGGGCCGGACTCGAGCAGTACTTC; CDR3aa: CASTAWAGLEQYF
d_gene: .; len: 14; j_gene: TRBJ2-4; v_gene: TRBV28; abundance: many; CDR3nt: TGTGCCAGCAGGCCAGCGCTAGCCAAAAACATTCAGTACTTC; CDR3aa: CASRPALAKNIQYF
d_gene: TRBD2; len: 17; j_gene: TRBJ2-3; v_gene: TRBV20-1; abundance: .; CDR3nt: TGCTGCGCTCCCCTAGGCATAGCGGGAAGAGAGACAGATACGCAGTATTTT; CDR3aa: CCAPLGIAGRETDTQYF
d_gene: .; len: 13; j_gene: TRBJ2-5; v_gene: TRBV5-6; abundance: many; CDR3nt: TGTGCCAGCAGCTTGACCTACGGCGAGACCCAGTACTTC; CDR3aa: CASSLTYGETQYF
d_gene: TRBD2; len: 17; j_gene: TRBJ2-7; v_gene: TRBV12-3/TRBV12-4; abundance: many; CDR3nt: TGTGCCAGCAGTCCCGGACTAGCGGGGGCCGGGTCCTACGAGCAGTACTTC; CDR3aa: CASSPGLAGAGSYEQYF
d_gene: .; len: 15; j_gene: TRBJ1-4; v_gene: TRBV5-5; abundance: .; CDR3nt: TGTGCCAGCAGCTTGTGGGGGGAGCCTAATGAAAAACTGTTTTTT; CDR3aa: CASSLWGEPNEKLFF
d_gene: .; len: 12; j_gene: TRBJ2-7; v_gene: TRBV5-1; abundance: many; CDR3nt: TGCGCCAGCAGCTTGGAGGGGAACGAGCAGTACTTC; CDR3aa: CASSLEGNEQYF
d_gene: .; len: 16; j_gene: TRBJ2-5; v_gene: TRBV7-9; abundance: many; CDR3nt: TGTGCCAGCAGCTTGGAGGGAGCTGTACCCCAAGAGACCCAGTACTTC; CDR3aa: CASSLEGAVPQETQYF
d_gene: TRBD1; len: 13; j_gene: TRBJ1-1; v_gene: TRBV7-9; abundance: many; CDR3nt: TGTGCCAGCAGCTTAGGGCAGGGGGGAGAAGCTTTCTTT; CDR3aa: CASSLGQGGEAFF
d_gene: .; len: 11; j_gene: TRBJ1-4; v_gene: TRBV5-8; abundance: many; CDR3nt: TGTGCCAGCAGGACCTATGAAAAACTGTTTTTT; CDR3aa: CASRTYEKLFF
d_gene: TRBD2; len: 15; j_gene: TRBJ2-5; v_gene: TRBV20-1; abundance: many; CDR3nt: TGCAGTGCTAGATCGGCTAGCGGGAGTTCGGAGACCCAGTACTTC; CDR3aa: CSARSASGSSETQYF
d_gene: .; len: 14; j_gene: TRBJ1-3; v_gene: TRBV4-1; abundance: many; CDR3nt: TGCGCCAGCAGTCCGAACCCGGTGGGGAGCACCATATATTTT; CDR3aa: CASSPNPVGSTIYF
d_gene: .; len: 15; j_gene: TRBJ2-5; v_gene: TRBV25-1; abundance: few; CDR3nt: TGTGCCAGCAGTGAAAGGCGTGGCACGGCAGAGACCCAGTACTTC; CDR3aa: CASSERRGTAETQYF
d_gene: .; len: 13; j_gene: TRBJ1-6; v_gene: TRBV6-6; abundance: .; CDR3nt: TGTGCCAGCGGTCCGGTCAATAATTCACCCCTCCACTTT; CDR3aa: CASGPVNNSPLHF
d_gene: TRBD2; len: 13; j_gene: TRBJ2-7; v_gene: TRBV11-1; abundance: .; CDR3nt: TGTGCCAGCAGCTTTAGGCGGGAGGGCGAGCAGTACTTC; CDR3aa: CASSFRREGEQYF